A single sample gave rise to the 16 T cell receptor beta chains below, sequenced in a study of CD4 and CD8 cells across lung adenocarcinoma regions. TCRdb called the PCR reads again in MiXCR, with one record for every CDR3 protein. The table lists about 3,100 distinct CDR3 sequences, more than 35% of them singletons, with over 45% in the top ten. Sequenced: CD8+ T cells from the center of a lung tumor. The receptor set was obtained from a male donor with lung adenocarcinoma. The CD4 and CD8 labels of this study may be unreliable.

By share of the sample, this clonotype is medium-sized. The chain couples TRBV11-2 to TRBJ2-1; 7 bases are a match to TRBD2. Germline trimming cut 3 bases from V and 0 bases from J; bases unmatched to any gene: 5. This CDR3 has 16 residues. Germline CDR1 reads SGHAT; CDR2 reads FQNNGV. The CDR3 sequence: CASSLVAGGSYNEQFF. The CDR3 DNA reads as TGTGCCAGCAGCTTGGTAGCGGGTGGCTCCTACAATGAGCAGTTCTTC. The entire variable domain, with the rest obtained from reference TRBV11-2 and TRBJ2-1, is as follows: EAGVAQSPRYKIIEKRQSVAFWCNPISGHATLYWYQQILGQGPKLLIQFQNNGVVDDSQLPKDRFSAERLKGVDSTLKIQPAKLEDSAVYLCASSLVAGGSYNEQFFGPGTRLTVL.

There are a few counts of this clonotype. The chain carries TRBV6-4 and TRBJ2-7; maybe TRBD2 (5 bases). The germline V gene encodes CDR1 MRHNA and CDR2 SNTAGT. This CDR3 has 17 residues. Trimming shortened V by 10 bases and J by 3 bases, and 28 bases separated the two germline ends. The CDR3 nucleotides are TGTGCCACCGAGACCCGGACGGCCAGTAGGACTCTCTACGAGCAGTACTTC. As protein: CATETRTASRTLYEQYF.

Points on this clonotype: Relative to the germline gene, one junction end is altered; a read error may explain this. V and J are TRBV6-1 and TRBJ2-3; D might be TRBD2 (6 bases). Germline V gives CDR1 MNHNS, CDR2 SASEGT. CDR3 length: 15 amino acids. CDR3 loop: CASSAGWGVKDTQYF. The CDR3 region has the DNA TGTGCCAGCAGTGCAGGGTGGGGGGTCAAAGACACTCAGTATTTC.

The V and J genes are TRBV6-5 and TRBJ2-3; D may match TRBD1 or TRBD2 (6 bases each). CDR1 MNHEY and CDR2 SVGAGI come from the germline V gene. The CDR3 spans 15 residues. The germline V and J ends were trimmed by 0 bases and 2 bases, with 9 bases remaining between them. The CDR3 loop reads CASSYSGGLTDTQYF. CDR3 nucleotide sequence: TGTGCCAGCAGTTACTCCGGGGGCCTCACAGATACGCAGTATTTT.

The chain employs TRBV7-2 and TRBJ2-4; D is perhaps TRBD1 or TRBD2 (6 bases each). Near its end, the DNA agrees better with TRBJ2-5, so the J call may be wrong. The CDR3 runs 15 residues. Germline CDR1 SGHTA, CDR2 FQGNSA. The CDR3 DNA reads TGTGCCAGCAGCCGTAGGGGGAGGATCGAAGAGACCCAGTACTTC. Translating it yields CASSRRGRIEETQYF.

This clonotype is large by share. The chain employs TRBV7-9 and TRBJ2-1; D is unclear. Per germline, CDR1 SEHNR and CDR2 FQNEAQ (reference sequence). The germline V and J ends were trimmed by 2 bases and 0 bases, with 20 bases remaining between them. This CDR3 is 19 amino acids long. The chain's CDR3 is CASSLIPFGLVGSYNEQFF. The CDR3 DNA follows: TGTGCCAGCAGCTTAATCCCATTTGGGCTAGTAGGCTCCTACAATGAGCAGTTCTTC.

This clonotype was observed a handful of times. The CDR3 sequence: CASRVSVPYEQYF. The CDR3 DNA reads as TGTGCCAGCAGGGTATCTGTCCCATACGAGCAGTACTTC. The chain has TRBV6-1 and TRBJ2-7; D uncertain. Between the trimmed V and J ends, which lost 6 bases and 4 bases, there was a span of 13 bases. CDR1 is MNHNS, CDR2 SASEGT, per germline. This CDR3 comprises 13 residues.

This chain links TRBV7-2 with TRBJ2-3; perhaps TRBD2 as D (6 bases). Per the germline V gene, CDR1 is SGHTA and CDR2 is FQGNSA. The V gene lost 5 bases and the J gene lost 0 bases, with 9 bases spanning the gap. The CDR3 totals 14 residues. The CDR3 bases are TGTGCCAGCAGCGGAGGAGGGAGCACAGATACGCAGTATTTT. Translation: CASSGGGSTDTQYF.

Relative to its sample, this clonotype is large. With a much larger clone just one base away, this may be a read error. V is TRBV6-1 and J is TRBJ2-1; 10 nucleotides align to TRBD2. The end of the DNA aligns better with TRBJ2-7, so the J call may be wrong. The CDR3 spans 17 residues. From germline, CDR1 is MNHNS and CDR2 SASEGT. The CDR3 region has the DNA TGTGCCAGCAGACAAGGGCTAGCGGGAGCTCGTTACAATGAGCAGTACTTC. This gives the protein CASRQGLAGARYNEQYF.

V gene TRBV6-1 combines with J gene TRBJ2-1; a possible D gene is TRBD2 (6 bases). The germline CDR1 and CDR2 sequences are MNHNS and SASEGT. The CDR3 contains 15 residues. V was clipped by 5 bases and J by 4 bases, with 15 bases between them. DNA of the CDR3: TGTGCCAGCAGTCCCCGACTAGAGGGGTACAATGAGCAGTTCTTC. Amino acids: CASSPRLEGYNEQFF.

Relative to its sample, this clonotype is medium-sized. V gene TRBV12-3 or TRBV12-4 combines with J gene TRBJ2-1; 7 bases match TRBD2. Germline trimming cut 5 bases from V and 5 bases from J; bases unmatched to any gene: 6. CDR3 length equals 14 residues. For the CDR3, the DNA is TGTGCCAGCAGTAGCAAGGGGACTAACAATGAGCAGTTCTTC. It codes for CASSSKGTNNEQFF.

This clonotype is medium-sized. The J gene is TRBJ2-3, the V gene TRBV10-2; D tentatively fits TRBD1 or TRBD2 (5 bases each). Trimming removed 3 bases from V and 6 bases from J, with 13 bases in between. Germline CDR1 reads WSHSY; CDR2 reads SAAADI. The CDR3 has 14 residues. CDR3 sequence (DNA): TGCGCCAGCAGTGACGGGGTAGAGGGGGATACGCAGTATTTT. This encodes CASSDGVEGDTQYF.

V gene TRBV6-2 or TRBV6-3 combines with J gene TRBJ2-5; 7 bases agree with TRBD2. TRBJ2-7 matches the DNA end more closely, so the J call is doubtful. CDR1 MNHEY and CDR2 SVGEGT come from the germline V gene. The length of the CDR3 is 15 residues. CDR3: CASRAASGDLYEQYF. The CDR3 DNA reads TGTGCCAGCAGAGCGGCTAGCGGCGATTTGTACGAGCAGTACTTC.

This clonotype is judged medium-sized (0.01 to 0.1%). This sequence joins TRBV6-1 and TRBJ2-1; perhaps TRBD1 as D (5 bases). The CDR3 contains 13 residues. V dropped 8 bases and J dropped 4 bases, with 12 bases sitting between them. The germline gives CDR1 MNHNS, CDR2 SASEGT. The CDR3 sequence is CASGSQAYNEQFF. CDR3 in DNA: TGTGCCAGCGGGTCACAGGCTTACAATGAGCAGTTCTTC.

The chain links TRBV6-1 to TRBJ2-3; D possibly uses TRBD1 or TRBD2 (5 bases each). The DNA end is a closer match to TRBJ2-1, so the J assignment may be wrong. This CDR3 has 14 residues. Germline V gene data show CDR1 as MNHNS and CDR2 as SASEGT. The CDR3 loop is CASSVGEFSYEQFF. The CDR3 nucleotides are TGTGCCAGCAGTGTAGGGGAGTTCTCCTACGAGCAGTTCTTC.

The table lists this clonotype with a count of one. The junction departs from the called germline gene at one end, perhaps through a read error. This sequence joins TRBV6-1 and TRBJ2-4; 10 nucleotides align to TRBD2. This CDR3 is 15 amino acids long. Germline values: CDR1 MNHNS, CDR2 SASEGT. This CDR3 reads CAAGKGGLAGETQYF. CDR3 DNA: TGTGCCGCGGGGAAGGGGGGCCTAGCGGGAGAGACCCAGTATTTC.